This TCR beta chain was sequenced for a study of a mutant IDH1 vaccine in newly diagnosed glioma. The overall study: Each patient was administered eight vaccinations, scheduled in weeks 1, 3, 5, 7, 11, 15, 19 and 23. Following radiotherapy alone, or alongside temozolomide cycles, vaccination was started after an interval of 4-6 weeks.

The sample's time point: week 23, last vaccination. Vaccination used 300 ug of mutant IDH1 20-mer peptide per dose, with topical imiquimod. Only in-frame clones appear in the TCRdb table, and some are missing; sequencing was by immunoSEQ multiplex PCR. Seen here are roughly 52,000 clones, 80% observed once, and the top ten hold 5% to 7.5%. On this clone: The antigen is unknown.

The CDR3 is made up of 13 amino acids. Germline V gene sequence: CDR1 SGDLS, CDR2 YYNGEE. Trimming removed 5 bases from V and 3 bases from J, with 8 bases in between. This sequence joins TRBV9 and TRBJ2-2; D gene unclear. This clonotype originated in a middle-aged man with glioma. Sequenced here: PBMCs, sampled from a glioma patient whose treatment included an IDH1 peptide vaccine. The CDR3 nucleotides read TGTGCCAGCAGTGACCAAGACACCGGGGAGCTGTTTTTT. Translation: CASSDQDTGELFF.